Below, one T cell receptor beta chain is given with its context. Its antigen is currently not known. No per-base quality is available; no much larger clone lies one base away. The data were obtained in a study of shared clonotypes between healthy human individuals (dated by TCRdb to about 2020). At the level of the whole study: The cohort included a few men and a couple of women between 18 and 49 years of age. For each donor, CD4 naive and CD4 memory were each given three plates, CD8 naive was given two plates, and CD8 memory was given one plate. Libraries were prepared and TCR repertoires were sequenced by different laboratories using diverse techniques, in order to increase sequencing depth and limit assay-specific biases. Blood TCR repertoires of about five healthy adults were deeply sequenced to estimate repertoire size and the extent of clonotype sharing between individuals. Leukapheresis yielded between about 0.9 and 9.5 billion PBMCs per donor.

TCR CDR3 regions were amplified from genomic DNA by multiplex PCR using the deep immunoSEQ assay. Genomic DNA extracted from each cell subset was distributed evenly over all wells of several immunoSEQ 96-well plates, and each plate served as one replicate. For sorted subsets, approximately 200 ng of genomic DNA, equivalent to 25,000 to 35,000 T cell genomes, went into each replicate PCR. Purified libraries were measured with a Qubit 3.0 fluorometer, size-checked on a Bioanalyzer 2100, and measured again with the KAPA Library Quantification kit. Every immunoSEQ 96-well plate was sequenced on a dedicated single-read 150-cycle Illumina NextSeq 550 flow cell. In the source study's methods: The immunoSEQ output contained only junctional sequences without quality scores, so filtering could not match that applied to full-length reads. Sequences were annotated with PyIR, a Python wrapper for IgBLAST v1.9, and V/J genes and CDR3 were assigned using IMGT germline references. Any read was removed if the V/J assignment was weak (E-value above 1e-6), the CDR3 was missing, or the read contained stop codons, out-of-frame junctions, or ambiguous translated residues. V3J clonotypes were defined as sequences sharing an identical inferred V gene, J gene, and CDR3 amino acid sequence. The percentage overlap between two repertoires was calculated by dividing the number of shared unique clonotypes by the size of the smaller repertoire. Richness of each repertoire was evaluated using RTK rarefaction, the Chao1 estimator, and Recon v2.1 estimates of unobserved clonotypes. For all TCRbeta clonotypes obtained by the gDNA method from a handful of donors, generation probabilities were computed with OLGA. TCRdb obtained this table from immuneACCESS and retained in-frame rearrangements with V and J assigned. These tables miss some clones; where compared with another copy, unresolved V genes account for less than half of the shortfall, and the remainder is unexplained. V, J and clone size are taken as reported in that table, and D and trimming were inferred from the DNA itself. The sample table records roughly 2.1 million clones; roughly 91% of these occur just once. The ten biggest clones cover around 1.7% of the sample.

For the CD8 naive samples, CD45RO-negative cells were positively selected for CCR7, yielding a CD45RA+CCR7+ population from which TemRA cells were excluded. Donors were healthy HIV-negative adults with no recently reported acute infections or vaccinations. Only Caucasian adults living in Nashville, Tennessee, USA were represented among the donors. Blood was collected by leukapheresis, and PBMCs were isolated by Ficoll-Histopaque density gradient centrifugation and then cryopreserved in liquid nitrogen vapor phase. Analytical flow cytometry was used to check the purity and quantity of each magnetically sorted T cell population. Genomic DNA was isolated from every sorted fraction and measured by UV absorbance on a Nanodrop 2000c. Points the paper makes about the study in general: Incomplete sequencing was indicated by rarefaction of sorted-subset datasets, despite the large sequencing depth. Estimated clonotype richness was generally larger for naive than for memory subsets. Across four donors, about 5% of naive CD4, around 3.3% of naive CD8, about 2.3% of memory CD4, and approximately 0.4% of memory CD8 clonotypes were shared. The small number of donors limited the genetic and exposure-history diversity represented. Sampling was limited to blood, and TCR repertoires in tissue likely differ from TCR repertoires in blood. Pairwise subsampling indicated that sequencing depth was expected to affect the degree of clonotype sharing among donors. Compared with non-shared clonotypes, clonotypes shared by all four sorted-subset donors had higher generation probabilities.

CDR1 is given as SGDLS and CDR2 as YYNGEE, both from the germline V gene. Reading from cysteine to phenylalanine, the CDR3 counts 14 amino acids. CDR3 DNA is the only sequence kept; it has 42 bases, read in frame from the first base. V has 6 bases trimmed and J has 3 bases trimmed; junction bases matching no gene number 4. The chain is made from TRBV9 and TRBJ2-5, with 11 bases aligning to TRBD2. The sequence was obtained from a man aged 18-30 years in good health. Some clones in this sample may be carry-over from other donors' samples. Sequenced sample: naive CD8+ T cells from PBMCs. The sample's cell subset or site, from its label and the paper: CD45RA+CCR7+. The sequence in DNA is TGTGCCAGCAACATGGGACTAGCGGAAGAGACCCAGTACTTC. Protein translation: CASNMGLAEETQYF.